Listed below are T cell receptor beta chains from one sample, sequenced in a study of cytomegalovirus exposure and HLA in healthy donors. The table came from immunoSEQ multiplex PCR; TCRdb's copy has only in-frame clones and leaves some out. Counted here are about 25,000 clones, roughly three quarters occurring once; the ten biggest clones make up about 5%. Sequenced input: PBMCs. The receptors shown here come from a male donor in good health and CMV-seronegative. CDR3s include the opening cysteine and the closing phenylalanine or tryptophan. D genes are given only for firm matches. Clone size, where shown, is once, few, many, or a class for clones that have expanded.

V gene: TRBV19
J gene: TRBJ1-1
D gene: .
clone size: .
CDR3 protein: CASSVTGYLNTEAFF
CDR3 DNA: TGTGCCAGTAGCGTTACAGGTTACCTGAACACTGAAGCTTTCTTT

V gene: TRBV19
J gene: TRBJ1-1
D gene: .
clone size: .
CDR3 protein: CASSIPGQWHTEAFF
CDR3 DNA: TGTGCCAGTAGTATTCCGGGACAATGGCACACTGAAGCTTTCTTT

V gene: TRBV4-3
J gene: TRBJ2-7
D gene: .
clone size: few
CDR3 protein: CASSQEYHSREQYF
CDR3 DNA: TGCGCCAGCAGCCAAGAGTATCACAGCCGCGAGCAGTACTTC

V gene: TRBV27
J gene: TRBJ2-1
D gene: TRBD2
clone size: .
CDR3 protein: CASEGVAGGPYNEQFF
CDR3 DNA: TGTGCCAGCGAGGGGGTGGCGGGAGGGCCCTACAATGAGCAGTTCTTC

V gene: TRBV10-3
J gene: TRBJ2-1
D gene: .
clone size: .
CDR3 protein: CASIRRWRLRKSYNEQFF
CDR3 DNA: TGTGCCTCCATCAGACGCTGGCGGTTAAGGAAATCCTACAATGAGCAGTTCTTC

V gene: TRBV28
J gene: TRBJ2-7
D gene: TRBD1
clone size: .
CDR3 protein: CASSRGQGPYYEQYF
CDR3 DNA: TGTGCCAGCAGTCGGGGACAGGGACCATACTACGAGCAGTACTTC

V gene: TRBV19
J gene: TRBJ2-2
D gene: .
clone size: few
CDR3 protein: CASSILNTGELFF
CDR3 DNA: TGTGCCAGTAGTATCCTGAACACCGGGGAGCTGTTTTTT

V gene: TRBV11-2
J gene: TRBJ2-1
D gene: TRBD1
clone size: .
CDR3 protein: CASSLSRQGPIYNEQFF
CDR3 DNA: TGTGCCAGCAGCTTATCCAGACAGGGCCCGATTTACAATGAGCAGTTCTTC

V gene: TRBV5-1
J gene: TRBJ2-5
D gene: .
clone size: .
CDR3 protein: CASSSSIRTDQETQYF
CDR3 DNA: TGCGCCAGCAGCTCGAGTATCCGGACAGATCAAGAGACCCAGTACTTC

V gene: TRBV11-2
J gene: TRBJ2-1
D gene: TRBD2
clone size: .
CDR3 protein: CASSSLMGASGNWNEQFF
CDR3 DNA: TGTGCCAGCAGCTCACTCATGGGGGCTAGCGGGAATTGGAATGAGCAGTTCTTC

V gene: TRBV27
J gene: TRBJ2-3
D gene: .
clone size: .
CDR3 protein: CASSLVYPDTQYF
CDR3 DNA: TGTGCCAGCAGTTTAGTCTATCCAGATACGCAGTATTTT

V gene: TRBV28
J gene: TRBJ1-4
D gene: .
clone size: few
CDR3 protein: CASSLPLAATNEKLFF
CDR3 DNA: TGTGCCAGCAGTTTACCCCTAGCCGCAACTAATGAAAAACTGTTTTTT

V gene: TRBV7-3
J gene: TRBJ2-1
D gene: TRBD2
clone size: few
CDR3 protein: CASSFGLGEGHEQFF
CDR3 DNA: TGTGCCAGCAGCTTCGGACTAGGGGAAGGGCATGAGCAGTTCTTC

V gene: TRBV7-3
J gene: TRBJ2-5
D gene: TRBD2
clone size: .
CDR3 protein: CASSPGLAGPFQYF
CDR3 DNA: TGTGCCAGCAGCCCGGGACTAGCGGGGCCGTTTCAGTACTTC

V gene: TRBV9
J gene: TRBJ2-7
D gene: .
clone size: .
CDR3 protein: CASSRETPEQYF
CDR3 DNA: TGTGCCAGCAGCCGAGAGACTCCCGAGCAGTACTTC

V gene: TRBV27
J gene: TRBJ2-1
D gene: .
clone size: .
CDR3 protein: CASSYTGSEQFF
CDR3 DNA: TGTGCCAGCAGTTACACAGGGAGTGAGCAGTTCTTC

V gene: TRBV9
J gene: TRBJ2-2
D gene: .
clone size: .
CDR3 protein: CASSPWEPPRSPGGELFF
CDR3 DNA: TGTGCCAGCAGCCCCTGGGAGCCACCACGGAGTCCTGGCGGGGAGCTGTTTTTT

V gene: TRBV6-1
J gene: TRBJ2-7
D gene: TRBD2
clone size: .
CDR3 protein: CASRTSGTPEQYF
CDR3 DNA: TGTGCCAGCCGGACTAGCGGGACGCCCGAGCAGTACTTC

V gene: TRBV2
J gene: TRBJ2-1
D gene: TRBD2
clone size: few
CDR3 protein: CASSEVRGGVNEQFF
CDR3 DNA: TGTGCCAGCAGTGAAGTCCGGGGGGGAGTCAATGAGCAGTTCTTC

V gene: TRBV13
J gene: TRBJ2-2
D gene: TRBD2
clone size: .
CDR3 protein: CASSWTSDLGELFF
CDR3 DNA: TGTGCCAGCAGTTGGACTAGCGATCTCGGGGAGCTGTTTTTT